This TCR beta chain is drawn from a study of blood T cells in healthy people across ages. A second 7 to 11 cycle PCR used barcoded and J-beta primers. TCRdb fed the 5' RACE reads into MiXCR, producing one record per CDR3 protein. This table has 600,000 or so distinct CDR3 sequences, less than 35% appearing once. This clonotype appeared many times. Germline V gene data show CDR1 as SGDLS and CDR2 as YYNGEE. The CDR3 covers 15 residues. V lost 3 bases and J 5 bases, leaving 17 bases between the germline ends. The TCR was taken from a woman of 80 years or more in good health. J is TRBJ2-5 and V is TRBV9; D might be TRBD1 (6 bases). Sequencing used blood. The CDR3 DNA reads TGTGCCAGCAGCGCGCAGATACAGGGTGGGGAGACCCAGTACTTC. Amino acid sequence: CASSAQIQGGETQYF.